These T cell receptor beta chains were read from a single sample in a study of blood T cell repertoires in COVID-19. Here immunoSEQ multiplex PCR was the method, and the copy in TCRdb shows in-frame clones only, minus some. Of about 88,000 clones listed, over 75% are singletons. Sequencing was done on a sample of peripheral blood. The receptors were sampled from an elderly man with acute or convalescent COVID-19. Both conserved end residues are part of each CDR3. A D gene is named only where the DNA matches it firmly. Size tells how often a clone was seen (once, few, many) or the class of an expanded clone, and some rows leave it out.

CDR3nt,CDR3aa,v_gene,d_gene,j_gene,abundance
TGTGCCAGCAGCTTAGCACAGGGATTAACGGAGCCCCAGCATTTT,CASSLAQGLTEPQHF,TRBV7-2,-,TRBJ1-5,-
TGTGCCAGCAGTTACCAGGTTAATGAAAAACTGTTTTTT,CASSYQVNEKLFF,TRBV6-5,-,TRBJ1-4,-
TGTGCCAGCTCACCACGCCTAGCGGGGGGCTCGTACCAAGAGACCCAGTACTTC,CASSPRLAGGSYQETQYF,TRBV18,TRBD2,TRBJ2-5,-
TGTGCCAGCAGCCCAGGGACAGTCAATCAGCCCCAGCATTTT,CASSPGTVNQPQHF,TRBV4-2,TRBD1,TRBJ1-5,once
TGCGCCAGCAGCCCAAGCGGCCCCACAGATACGCAGTATTTT,CASSPSGPTDTQYF,TRBV4-3,-,TRBJ2-3,-
TGTGCCAGCAGTCTACTAGCGGGGGCCTACAATGAGCAGTTCTTC,CASSLLAGAYNEQFF,TRBV7-9,TRBD2,TRBJ2-1,-
TGTGCCACCAGTGACAGGGGTGGAACTAATGAAAAACTGTTTTTT,CATSDRGGTNEKLFF,TRBV24-1,-,TRBJ1-4,-
TGTGCCAGCAGCCACCTGGACACCCGTGAAGCTTTCTTT,CASSHLDTREAFF,TRBV3-1/TRBV3-2,-,TRBJ1-1,-
TGTGCCAGCAGTAGTCAGACTAATGAAAAACTGTTTTTT,CASSSQTNEKLFF,TRBV6-5,-,TRBJ1-4,-
TGTGCCAGCAGCCCACGGACAGAAAACTATGGCTACACCTTC,CASSPRTENYGYTF,TRBV3-1/TRBV3-2,-,TRBJ1-2,-
TGTGCCATCAGGGTGGAGGGAAATTCACCCCTCCACTTT,CAIRVEGNSPLHF,TRBV10-3,-,TRBJ1-6,-
TGTGCCAGCAGTCAGACATCCTATGGCTACACCTTC,CASSQTSYGYTF,TRBV28,-,TRBJ1-2,once
TGTGCCAGCAGGCGCAGCGGGGGGGCGGGCAATGAGCAGTTCTTC,CASRRSGGAGNEQFF,TRBV13,TRBD2,TRBJ2-1,-
TGTGCCAGCAGTGAAGTGGGCGCCTCCACCGGCTACACCTTC,CASSEVGASTGYTF,TRBV25-1,-,TRBJ1-2,-
TGTGCCAGCAGCCAAAGGGGGCCAAATGAGCAGTTCTTC,CASSQRGPNEQFF,TRBV3-1/TRBV3-2,TRBD1,TRBJ2-1,-
TGTGCCAGCAGCCTGACAGGGGTTAATTCACCCCTCCACTTT,CASSLTGVNSPLHF,TRBV27,TRBD1,TRBJ1-6,-
TGCGCCAGCAGCCAAGATCGGTGGGCAGCCTACGAGCAGTACTTC,CASSQDRWAAYEQYF,TRBV4-1,-,TRBJ2-7,-
TGTGCCAGCAGTTCCAGGGGAGATCAGCCCCAGCATTTT,CASSSRGDQPQHF,TRBV27,-,TRBJ1-5,-
TGTGCCAGCTCGGAAGCAGGGGGGAACACTGAAGCTTTCTTT,CASSEAGGNTEAFF,TRBV18,TRBD1,TRBJ1-1,-
TGTGCCAGCAGCTTGGCGGGGACAGGGGCGAAGTCTAACTATGGCTACACCTTC,CASSLAGTGAKSNYGYTF,TRBV5-5,TRBD1,TRBJ1-2,-
TGTGCCAGCAGTTATGGACAGGGTAGCATCTATGGCTACACCTTC,CASSYGQGSIYGYTF,TRBV6-5,TRBD1,TRBJ1-2,-
TGTGCCAGCAGCGAAACTAGCGGGAGAACAGATACGCAGTATTTT,CASSETSGRTDTQYF,TRBV9,TRBD2,TRBJ2-3,once
TGTGCCATCGCCCGGGACAGGGGGCCCGGATCTGGAAACACCATATATTTT,CAIARDRGPGSGNTIYF,TRBV10-3,TRBD1,TRBJ1-3,-
TGTGCCAGCAGTGTTGGCAGGGGGCCCCGGGAGACCCAGTACTTC,CASSVGRGPRETQYF,TRBV2,TRBD1,TRBJ2-5,-
TGTGCCAGCTCACCCTCAGGGAAGAATAGACAGCCCCAGCATTTT,CASSPSGKNRQPQHF,TRBV18,-,TRBJ1-5,few
TGTGCCAGCAGTTTAGGCAGGGCCGGTGAAAAACTGTTTTTT,CASSLGRAGEKLFF,TRBV28,-,TRBJ1-4,-
TGTGCCAGCAGTCCCCGGGGGTCCCGCACAGATACGCAGTATTTT,CASSPRGSRTDTQYF,TRBV5-4,-,TRBJ2-3,-
TGTGCCAGCTCACCTAGACAGGGACCTGGCGGCTACACCTTC,CASSPRQGPGGYTF,TRBV18,TRBD1,TRBJ1-2,-
TGTGCCAGTACCCTAGACAGGGGGCAAGGGCAGCCCCAGCATTTT,CASTLDRGQGQPQHF,TRBV19,TRBD1,TRBJ1-5,-
TGTGCCAGCTCACCTTGGGACAGGAGGAATGAGCAGTTCTTC,CASSPWDRRNEQFF,TRBV18,TRBD1,TRBJ2-1,-
TGTGCCAGACGGACTATCTACAATGAGCAGTTCTTC,CARRTIYNEQFF,TRBV19,-,TRBJ2-1,-
TGCAGCGCCGGACAGACAGTTGGGCTCTCAGCTTTCTTT,CSAGQTVGLSAFF,TRBV29-1,-,TRBJ1-1,-
TGCAGTGCTAGTGTGACTAGCGAGGGAGATACGCAGTATTTT,CSASVTSEGDTQYF,TRBV20-1,TRBD2,TRBJ2-3,-
TGTGCCAGCTCACCAGGACAGTCCTACGAGCAGTACTTC,CASSPGQSYEQYF,TRBV18,-,TRBJ2-7,-
TGTGCCAGCAGTTTATTCGGGGGGTCCGGAAACACCATATATTTT,CASSLFGGSGNTIYF,TRBV6-2/TRBV6-3,-,TRBJ1-3,-
TGTGCCAGTAGTGTGGAACAGGGGTTACGAGAGACCCAGTACTTC,CASSVEQGLRETQYF,TRBV19,TRBD1,TRBJ2-5,-
TGTGCCAGCTCACGATCCGGGACTAGCGGCGGTTATGAGCAGTTCTTC,CASSRSGTSGGYEQFF,TRBV18,TRBD2,TRBJ2-1,-
TGTGCCAGCAGCTTGACAGGGGAAGAGACCCAGTACTTC,CASSLTGEETQYF,TRBV5-4,TRBD1,TRBJ2-5,-
TGCAGTGCTAGTAGGACTAGCGGGGGGGTCGTCGAGCAGTACTTC,CSASRTSGGVVEQYF,TRBV20-1,TRBD2,TRBJ2-7,-
TGTGCCAGCAGCAAAGAAAAGGGGGCGAATAATAATTCACCCCTCCACTTT,CASSKEKGANNNSPLHF,TRBV21-1,-,TRBJ1-6,-
TGTGCCAGCAGCGTAAGCTTCCGAGACAGGGGCGAGTACTATGGCTACACCTTC,CASSVSFRDRGEYYGYTF,TRBV9,TRBD1,TRBJ1-2,-
TGCGCCAGCAGCCAAGACCTGCCGCGGTTAGCGGGCACAGATACGCAGTATTTT,CASSQDLPRLAGTDTQYF,TRBV4-3,-,TRBJ2-3,-
TGCGCCAGCAGCCCCGGGACAGCGAACACCGGGGAGCTGTTTTTT,CASSPGTANTGELFF,TRBV5-1,TRBD1,TRBJ2-2,-
TGTGCCAGCAGTGAAGAGGGGATTGGGGGCTACACCTTC,CASSEEGIGGYTF,TRBV6-1,-,TRBJ1-2,-